The 21 T cell receptor beta chains below all came from one sample that was sequenced in a study of blood T cell repertoires in COVID-19. Measured with immunoSEQ multiplex PCR; TCRdb has only the in-frame clones, and not every one. The table records 170,000 or so clones, 84% of them present only once. The sequenced sample was peripheral blood. These TCRs come from a man between 18 and 35 years old with active or convalescent COVID-19.

The J gene is TRBJ2-7, the V gene TRBV28; the D gene is possibly TRBD1 (7 bases). CDR1 is MDHEN and CDR2 is SYDVKM in the germline V gene. Trimming pared 3 bases from V and 1 base from J, leaving 13 bases between. CDR3 length equals 15 residues. The DNA for the CDR3 is TGTGCCAGCAGTTTTGCGGGACAGTCTTCCTACGAGCAGTACTTC. This translates into CASSFAGQSSYEQYF.

The V call is TRBV29-1, the J call TRBJ2-2; 11 nucleotides match TRBD1. Germline loops: CDR1 SQVTM, CDR2 ANQGSEA. This CDR3 has 14 amino acids. V gave up 0 bases and J gave up 8 bases; unmatched junction bases: 2. CDR3 bases: TGCAGCGTTGAAGATGGGACAGGGGGAGGGGAGCTGTTTTTT. Its translation: CSVEDGTGGGELFF.

The V and J genes are TRBV27 and TRBJ2-5; 9 bases line up with TRBD1. The CDR3 contains 15 residues. Germline V gene sequence: CDR1 MNHEY, CDR2 SMNVEV (reference sequence). The ends lost 4 bases at V and 4 bases at J; junction bases unmatched: 7. In DNA form, the CDR3 reads TGTGCCAGCAGTTCAGGTGGACAGGGGATAGAGACCCAGTACTTC. Amino acids: CASSSGGQGIETQYF.

The rearrangement joins TRBV29-1 to TRBJ1-1; perhaps TRBD1 as D (6 bases). The V end lost 7 bases, the J end lost 0 bases, and 18 bases lay between the germline ends. Germline CDR1 SQVTM, CDR2 ANQGSEA. CDR3 length: 15 residues. CDR3 region: CSAQRGGFVNTEAFF. CDR3 sequence (DNA): TGCAGCGCGCAGAGGGGGGGTTTTGTGAACACTGAAGCTTTCTTT. Full variable domain (rest looked up from reference TRBV29-1 and TRBJ1-1): SAVISQKPSRDICQRGTSLTIQCQVDSQVTMMFWYRQQPGQSLTLIATANQGSEATYESGFVIDKFPISRPNLTFSTLTVSNMSPEDSSIYLCSAQRGGFVNTEAFFGQGTRLTVV.

There are many counts of this clone. In DNA, the CDR3 is TGTGCCAGCAGTTTACGTCGGACAGGTCCCTACGAGCAGTACTTC. It encodes CASSLRRTGPYEQYF. V usage is TRBV27 and J usage is TRBJ2-7; 7 bases line up with TRBD1. The J segment lost 2 bases and the V segment lost 2 bases, leaving 6 bases of the junction unmatched. The CDR3 has 15 residues. Germline CDR1 reads MNHEY; CDR2 reads SMNVEV (reference sequence).

This chain links TRBV13 with TRBJ2-1; 11 nucleotides align to TRBD2. Germline V CDR1 and CDR2: PRHDT, FYEKMQ (reference sequence). The CDR3 length is 15 residues. The V segment lost 4 bases and the J segment 9 bases; nucleotides outside the gene matches: 8. Written as DNA, the CDR3 is TGTGCCAGCAGCTACCCGCTAGCGGGGGGTTTTGAGCAGTTCTTC. Translated, it gives CASSYPLAGGFEQFF.

The chain carries TRBV3-1 (or the pseudogene TRBV3-2) and TRBJ2-1; TRBD2 agrees at 7 bases. Losses at the gene ends were 1 base for V and 0 bases for J; bases not matched to a gene: 6. The germline V gene encodes CDR1 LGHDT and CDR2 YNNKEL (reference sequence). This CDR3 is built from 17 residues. The CDR3 loop is CASSQGWVAGSYNEQFF. CDR3 in DNA: TGTGCCAGCAGCCAAGGGTGGGTAGCGGGCTCCTACAATGAGCAGTTCTTC.

V and J are TRBV7-9 and TRBJ2-5; D gene ambiguous. The germline V gene has CDR1 SEHNR and CDR2 FQNEAQ (reference sequence). V shed 2 bases and J shed 1 base, with 11 bases lying between them. The CDR3 runs to 15 residues. The CDR3 reads CASSLPAEVQETQYF. CDR3 DNA sequence: TGTGCCAGCAGCTTACCTGCGGAAGTCCAAGAGACCCAGTACTTC. The entire variable domain, with the rest obtained from reference TRBV7-9 and TRBJ2-5, is as follows: DTGVSQNPRHKITKRGQNVTFRCDPISEHNRLYWYRQTLGQGPEFLTYFQNEAQLEKSRLLSDRFSAERPKGSFSTLEIQRTEQGDSAMYLCASSLPAEVQETQYFGPGTRLLVL.

Only a few counts were recorded for this clone. The chain recombines TRBV7-2 with TRBJ2-2; possible D gene TRBD2, 5 bases. There are 16 residues in the CDR3. The V end was cut by 0 bases, the J end by 2 bases, with 10 bases between. Germline CDR1 and CDR2: SGHTA and FQGNSA. In nucleotides, the CDR3 is TGTGCCAGCAGCTTAGCTTTCGGGGTCAACACCGGGGAGCTGTTTTTT. It codes for CASSLAFGVNTGELFF.

The chain carries TRBV3-1 (or the pseudogene TRBV3-2) and TRBJ1-6; TRBD1 is a possible D gene (6 bases). CDR3 length: 15 amino acids. The V gene lost 1 base and the J gene lost 9 bases, with 13 bases spanning the gap. Germline V gives CDR1 LGHDT, CDR2 YNNKEL (reference sequence). The CDR3 DNA is TGTGCCAGCAGCCAAGGGGCAGGGGCTGGTTCACCCCTCCACTTT. Protein sequence: CASSQGAGAGSPLHF.

The chain combines TRBV28 with TRBJ1-2; D gene ambiguous. Germline CDR1 and CDR2: MDHEN and SYDVKM. The CDR3 has 15 amino acids. The germline V and J ends were trimmed by 5 bases and 5 bases, with 18 bases remaining between them. CDR3 nucleotide sequence: TGTGCCAGCAGTACCCGACAACTTCCCAGTTATGGCTACACCTTC. Translation gives CASSTRQLPSYGYTF.

The chain has TRBV3-1 (or the pseudogene TRBV3-2) and TRBJ1-1; 12 nucleotides agree with TRBD1. The V gene end was trimmed by 2 bases and the J gene end by 5 bases; junction bases not matched to a gene: 6. This CDR3 spans 16 amino acids. Germline assignment: CDR1 LGHDT and CDR2 YNNKEL (reference sequence). CDR3 amino acids: CASSQHPGQGATEAFF. CDR3 in DNA: TGTGCCAGCAGCCAACACCCGGGACAGGGGGCGACTGAAGCTTTCTTT.

This sequence joins TRBV7-7 and TRBJ2-1, with 7 positions matching TRBD2. Germline CDR1 SSHAT, CDR2 FNYEAQ (reference sequence). This CDR3 is 15 amino acids long. V shed 3 bases, J shed 5 bases, and the junction held 7 bases outside the gene matches. In nucleotides, the CDR3 is TGTGCCAGCAGCTTGGGCGGGGGTAGACACAATGAGCAGTTCTTC. As protein: CASSLGGGRHNEQFF.

The chain links TRBV5-8 to TRBJ2-4; D is ambiguous. Between the trimmed V and J ends, which lost 7 bases and 0 bases, there was a span of 17 bases. CDR3 length equals 16 residues. Germline V gene sequence: CDR1 SGHTS, CDR2 YDEGEE. The DNA of the CDR3 is TGTGCCAGCGAATCTTCCACGATACTAGCCAAAAACATTCAGTACTTC. Its translation: CASESSTILAKNIQYF.

The V gene is TRBV27, the J gene TRBJ1-1; 7 bases match TRBD1. This CDR3 is 14 amino acids long. Losses at the gene ends were 2 bases for V and 5 bases for J; bases not matched to a gene: 5. Looked up from germline, CDR1 is MNHEY and CDR2 is SMNVEV (reference sequence). The CDR3 region is CASSLKGARTEAFF. DNA of the CDR3: TGTGCCAGCAGTTTAAAGGGGGCAAGGACTGAAGCTTTCTTT.

This chain links TRBV6-5 with TRBJ1-4; D is unclear. CDR3 length: 14 residues. The germline V gene encodes CDR1 MNHEY and CDR2 SVGAGI. V shed 6 bases and J shed 3 bases, with 11 bases lying between them. The chain's CDR3 is CASRGSESNEKLFF. The CDR3, as DNA: TGTGCCAGCAGAGGGAGTGAATCTAATGAAAAACTGTTTTTT.

The chain uses TRBV12-5 and TRBJ1-5; 9 positions agree with TRBD1. The CDR3 is 15 amino acids. Germline trimming cut 1 base from V and 4 bases from J; bases unmatched to any gene: 2. Germline CDR1 LGHNT, CDR2 FRNRAP. The CDR3 nucleotides are TGTGCTAGTGGTTTGGGGACAGGGGAGAATCAGCCCCAGCATTTT. Encoded protein: CASGLGTGENQPQHF.

The V call is TRBV10-2, the J call TRBJ1-4, with a possible D match to TRBD1 (6 bases). V dropped 2 bases and J dropped 7 bases, with 11 bases sitting between them. Germline loops: CDR1 WSHSY, CDR2 SAAADI. This CDR3 has 14 amino acids. The CDR3 loop reads CASSEGQRGEKLFF. CDR3 bases: TGCGCCAGCAGTGAGGGACAGCGGGGTGAAAAACTGTTTTTT.

The chain uses TRBV19 and TRBJ2-5; TRBD1 is a possible D gene (6 bases). The CDR3 is made up of 13 amino acids. CDR1 is LNHDA and CDR2 is SQIVND in the germline V gene (reference sequence). V lost 1 base and J lost 4, with 7 bases in between. The CDR3 coding sequence is TGTGCCAGTAGTATAGGCAGGGGAGAGACCCAGTACTTC. This gives the protein CASSIGRGETQYF.

The count of this clone is one. V and J are TRBV27 and TRBJ2-3; 9 bases map to TRBD2. The CDR3 is 18 amino acids. Germline lookup yields CDR1 MNHEY and CDR2 SMNVEV (reference sequence). The V gene end was trimmed by 2 bases and the J gene end by 7 bases; junction bases not matched to a gene: 16. As DNA, the CDR3 is TGTGCCAGCAGTTTAATCGAGGGCGGGGGGGCCCATAGGAATACGCAGTATTTT. This encodes CASSLIEGGGAHRNTQYF.

Of note for this clone: At the DNA level, this CDR3 is encoded by other sequences in the same sample as well. The chain couples TRBV4-1 to TRBJ2-3; 12 bases map to TRBD2. This CDR3 has 17 amino acids. With 2 bases clipped from V and 0 bases from J, the junction kept 3 bases outside the gene matches. Germline CDR1 and CDR2: MGHRA and YSYEKL. The CDR3 loop is CASSQRLAGVSTDTQYF. In nucleotides, the CDR3 is TGCGCCAGCAGCCAAAGACTAGCGGGGGTCAGCACAGATACGCAGTATTTT.